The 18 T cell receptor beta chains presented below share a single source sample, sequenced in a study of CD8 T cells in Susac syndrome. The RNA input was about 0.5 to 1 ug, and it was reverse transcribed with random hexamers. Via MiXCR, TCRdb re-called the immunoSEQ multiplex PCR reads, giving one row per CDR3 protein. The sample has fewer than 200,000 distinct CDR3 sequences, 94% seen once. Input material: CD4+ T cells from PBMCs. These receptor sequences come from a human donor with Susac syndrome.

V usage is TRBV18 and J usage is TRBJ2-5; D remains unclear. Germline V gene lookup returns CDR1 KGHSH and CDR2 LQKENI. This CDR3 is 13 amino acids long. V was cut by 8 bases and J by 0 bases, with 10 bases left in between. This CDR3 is CASASWYQETQYF. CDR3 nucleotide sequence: TGTGCCAGCGCCTCTTGGTACCAAGAGACCCAGTACTTC.

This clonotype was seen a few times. The CDR3 region has the DNA TGTGCCAGCAGCCCGGGACAGAGCACAGATACGCAGTATTTT. It translates to CASSPGQSTDTQYF. This chain links TRBV5-7 with TRBJ2-3, with TRBD1 matching over 7 bases. TRBV5-7 is known as an ORF, though its function is uncertain. The junction had 2 bases not matched to a gene; V was cut back by 4 bases and J by 0 bases. CDR3 length: 14 residues.

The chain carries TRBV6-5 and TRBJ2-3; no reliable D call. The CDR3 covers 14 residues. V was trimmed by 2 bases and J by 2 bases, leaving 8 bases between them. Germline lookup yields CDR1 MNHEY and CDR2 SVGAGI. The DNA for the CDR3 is TGTGCCAGCAGTTACGGGGATAACACAGATACGCAGTATTTT. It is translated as CASSYGDNTDTQYF.

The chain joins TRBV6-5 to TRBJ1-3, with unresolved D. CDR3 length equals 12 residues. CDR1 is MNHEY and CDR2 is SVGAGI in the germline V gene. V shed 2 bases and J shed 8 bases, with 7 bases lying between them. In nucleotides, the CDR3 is TGTGCCAGCAGTTACCGCGGGGACACCATATATTTT. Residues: CASSYRGDTIYF.

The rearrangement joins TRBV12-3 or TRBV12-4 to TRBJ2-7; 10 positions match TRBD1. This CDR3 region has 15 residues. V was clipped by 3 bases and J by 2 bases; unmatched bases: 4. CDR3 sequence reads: CASSFTGQGTYEQYF. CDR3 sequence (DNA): TGTGCCAGCAGTTTCACGGGACAGGGGACCTACGAGCAGTACTTC.

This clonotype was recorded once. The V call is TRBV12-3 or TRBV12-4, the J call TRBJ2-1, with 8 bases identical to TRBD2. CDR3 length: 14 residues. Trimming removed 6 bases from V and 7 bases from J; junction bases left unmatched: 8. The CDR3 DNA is TGTGCCAGCAGGTCGAGCGGGGGTCGGAATGAGCAGTTCTTC. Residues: CASRSSGGRNEQFF.

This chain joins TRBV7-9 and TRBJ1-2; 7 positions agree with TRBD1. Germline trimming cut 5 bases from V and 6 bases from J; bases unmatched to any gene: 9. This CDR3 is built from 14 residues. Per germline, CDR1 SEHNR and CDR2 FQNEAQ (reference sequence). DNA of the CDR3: TGTGCCAGCAGCCCTTACTGGCAGGGGGATGGCTACACCTTC. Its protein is CASSPYWQGDGYTF.

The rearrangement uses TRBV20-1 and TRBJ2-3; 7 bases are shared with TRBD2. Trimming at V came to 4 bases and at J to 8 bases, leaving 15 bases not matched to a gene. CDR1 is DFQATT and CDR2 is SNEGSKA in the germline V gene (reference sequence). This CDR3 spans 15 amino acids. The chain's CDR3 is CSANSVERGGGTQYF. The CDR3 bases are TGCAGTGCTAACTCCGTGGAGCGGGGAGGCGGTACGCAGTATTTT.

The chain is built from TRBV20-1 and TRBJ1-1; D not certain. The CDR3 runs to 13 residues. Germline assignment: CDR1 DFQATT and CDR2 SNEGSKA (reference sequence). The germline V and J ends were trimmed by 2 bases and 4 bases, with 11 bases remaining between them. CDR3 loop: CSARLVSGTEAFF. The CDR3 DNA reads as TGCAGTGCTAGATTAGTGTCTGGCACTGAAGCTTTCTTT.

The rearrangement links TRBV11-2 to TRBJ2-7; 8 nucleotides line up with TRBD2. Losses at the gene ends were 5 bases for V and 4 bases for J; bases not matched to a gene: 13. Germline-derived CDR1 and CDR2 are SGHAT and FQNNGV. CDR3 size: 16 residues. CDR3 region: CASSPIGRAGGYEQYF. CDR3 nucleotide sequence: TGTGCCAGCAGCCCAATAGGGAGGGCGGGGGGTTACGAGCAGTACTTC.

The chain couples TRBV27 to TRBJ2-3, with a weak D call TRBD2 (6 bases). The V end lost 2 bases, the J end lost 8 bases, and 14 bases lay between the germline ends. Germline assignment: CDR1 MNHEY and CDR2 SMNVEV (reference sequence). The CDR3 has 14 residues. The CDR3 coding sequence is TGTGCCAGCAGTTTACCGGGACTGCCAACTACGCAGTATTTT. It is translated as CASSLPGLPTTQYF.

DNA for the CDR3: TGTGCCAGCAGTTATAATCAAGCGTCCGATACGCAGTATTTT. It encodes CASSYNQASDTQYF. The chain employs TRBV6-5 and TRBJ2-3, with unresolved D. With 3 bases removed from V and 6 bases from J, the gap between germline ends came to 13 bases. The CDR3 is 14 amino acids. Per the germline V gene, CDR1 is MNHEY and CDR2 is SVGAGI.

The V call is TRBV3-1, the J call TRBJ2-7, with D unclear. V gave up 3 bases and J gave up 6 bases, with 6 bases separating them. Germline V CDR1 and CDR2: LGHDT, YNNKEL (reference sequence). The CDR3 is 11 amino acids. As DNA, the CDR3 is TGTGCCAGCAGCCATAAGGGCGAGCAGTACTTC. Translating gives CASSHKGEQYF.

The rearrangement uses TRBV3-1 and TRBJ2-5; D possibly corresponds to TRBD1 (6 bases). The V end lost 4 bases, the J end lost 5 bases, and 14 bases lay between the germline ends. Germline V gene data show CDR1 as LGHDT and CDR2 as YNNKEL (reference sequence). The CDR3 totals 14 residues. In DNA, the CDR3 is TGTGCCAGCAGCCGTAACAGGGCGAAGGAGACCCAGTACTTC. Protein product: CASSRNRAKETQYF.

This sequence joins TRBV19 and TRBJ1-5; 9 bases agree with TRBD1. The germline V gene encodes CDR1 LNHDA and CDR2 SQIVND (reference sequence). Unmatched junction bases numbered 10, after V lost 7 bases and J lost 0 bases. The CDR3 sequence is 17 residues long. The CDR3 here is CASMMDRGGLSNQPQHF. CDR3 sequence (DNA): TGTGCCAGTATGATGGACAGGGGCGGCCTTAGCAATCAGCCCCAGCATTTT. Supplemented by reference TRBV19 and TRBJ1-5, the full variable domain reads DGGITQSPKYLFRKEGQNVTLSCEQNLNHDAMYWYRQDPGQGLRLIYYSQIVNDFQKGDIAEGYSVSREKKESFPLTVTSAQKNPTAFYLCASMMDRGGLSNQPQHFGDGTRLSIL.

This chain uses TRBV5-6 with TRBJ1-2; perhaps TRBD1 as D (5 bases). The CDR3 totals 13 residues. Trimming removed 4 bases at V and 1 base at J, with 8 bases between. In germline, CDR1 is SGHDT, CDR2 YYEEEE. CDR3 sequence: CASSLDNNYGYTF. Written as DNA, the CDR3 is TGTGCCAGCAGCCTGGACAATAACTATGGCTACACCTTC.

CDR3 DNA sequence: TGCGCCAGCAGCTCCGGACTAGCGGTGTACAATGAGCAGTTCTTC. Translating gives CASSSGLAVYNEQFF. The chain employs TRBV5-1 and TRBJ2-1; TRBD2 matches 10 bases. The CDR3 extends over 15 amino acids. Germline CDR1 is SGHRS and CDR2 is YFSETQ. The J segment lost 4 bases and the V segment lost 3 bases, leaving 4 bases of the junction unmatched. The variable domain in full, with the rest retrieved from reference TRBV5-1 and TRBJ2-1, is KAGVTQTPRYLIKTRGQQVTLSCSPISGHRSVSWYQQTPGQGLQFLFEYFSETQRNKGNFPGRFSGRQFSNSRSEMNVSTLELGDSALYLCASSSGLAVYNEQFFGPGTRLTVL.

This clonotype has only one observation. As DNA, the CDR3 is TGTGCCAGCAGCTTAGAGCGCGCACGGGAGGGAAAACTGTTTTTT. Its translation: CASSLERAREGKLFF. The V and J genes are TRBV7-2 and TRBJ1-4; D is uncertain. Germline lookup yields CDR1 SGHTA and CDR2 FQGNSA. V shed 1 base and J shed 10 bases, with 16 bases lying between them. The CDR3 has 15 residues.